The 8 T cell receptor beta chains listed next were all sequenced from one sample in a study of technical replicates of blood from a handful of donors. Profiled with immunoSEQ multiplex PCR; TCRdb holds only in-frame clones, not every one. The sample yields 45,000 to 65,000 clones, 90% to 95% seen once. The material sequenced was PBMCs. The receptors originated from a human donor in good health. Some clones in this sample may be carry-over from other donors' samples.

This chain connects TRBV7-6 to TRBJ1-3, with 9 bases identical to TRBD1. This CDR3 has 17 residues. Germline V gene lookup returns CDR1 SGHVS and CDR2 FNYEAQ. The ends lost 4 bases at V and 2 bases at J; junction bases unmatched: 9. The CDR3 reads CASSSDRGGETGNTIYF. The CDR3 DNA reads as TGTGCCAGCAGCTCGGACAGGGGAGGGGAGACTGGAAACACCATATATTTT.

This clone was picked up one time. This chain's CDR3 is CASSLVTGEQYF. DNA of the CDR3: TGTGCCAGCAGCTTAGTCACGGGGGAGCAGTACTTC. The chain links TRBV11-2 to TRBJ2-7; TRBD2 might be the D (5 bases). Germline values: CDR1 SGHAT, CDR2 FQNNGV. CDR3 length: 12 residues. V shed 1 base and J shed 7 bases, with 8 bases lying between them. The full variable domain, its missing parts supplied by reference TRBV11-2 and TRBJ2-7, is EAGVAQSPRYKIIEKRQSVAFWCNPISGHATLYWYQQILGQGPKLLIQFQNNGVVDDSQLPKDRFSAERLKGVDSTLKIQPAKLEDSAVYLCASSLVTGEQYFGPGTRLTVT.

The CDR3 DNA reads TGCGCCAGCAGCCAAGCCCCTAGTGAAAAACTGTTTTTT. Translation gives CASSQAPSEKLFF. This rearrangement joins TRBV4-3 to TRBJ1-4; no reliable D call. CDR1 LGHNA and CDR2 YSLEER come from the germline V gene. The CDR3 covers 13 residues. V was trimmed by 1 base and J by 7 bases, leaving 7 bases between them.

This chain links TRBV14 with TRBJ2-7, with 14 bases matching TRBD2. CDR1 and CDR2 from the germline V gene are SGHDN and FVKESK. CDR3 length: 16 residues. The trim removed 6 bases at V and 7 bases at J, leaving 11 bases unmatched. CDR3 region: CASRPGLAGGPKEQYF. The DNA for the CDR3 is TGTGCCAGCAGACCCGGACTAGCGGGAGGCCCTAAAGAGCAGTACTTC.

This clone was seen only once. This sequence joins TRBV6-5 and TRBJ2-3; possible D gene TRBD2, 5 bases. This CDR3 region has 14 residues. V was cut by 6 bases and J by 5 bases, with 15 bases left in between. Germline-derived CDR1 and CDR2 are MNHEY and SVGAGI. The CDR3 sequence: CASSPTSAGDTQYF. CDR3 coding DNA: TGTGCCAGCAGCCCAACTAGTGCGGGAGATACGCAGTATTTT.

V usage is TRBV10-3 and J usage is TRBJ1-2; D unresolved. The germline V and J ends were trimmed by 7 bases and 1 base, with 19 bases remaining between them. Germline V CDR1 and CDR2: ENHRY, SYGVKD. The CDR3 totals 16 residues. CDR3 coding DNA: TGTGCCATCATGATGGGAAATGGACGGGGTAACTATGGCTACACCTTC. It yields the protein CAIMMGNGRGNYGYTF.

The chain is built from TRBV19 and TRBJ1-5; the D gene is possibly TRBD1 (5 bases). The CDR3 totals 14 residues. With 0 bases removed from V and 2 bases from J, the gap between germline ends came to 5 bases. Germline loops: CDR1 LNHDA, CDR2 SQIVND (reference sequence). The CDR3 loop reads CASSIEQGNQPQHF. For the CDR3, the DNA is TGTGCCAGTAGTATAGAACAGGGCAATCAGCCCCAGCATTTT. The whole variable domain, filled in from reference TRBV19 and TRBJ1-5, reads DGGITQSPKYLFRKEGQNVTLSCEQNLNHDAMYWYRQDPGQGLRLIYYSQIVNDFQKGDIAEGYSVSREKKESFPLTVTSAQKNPTAFYLCASSIEQGNQPQHFGDGTRLSIL.

V gene TRBV7-9 combines with J gene TRBJ1-5; TRBD1 might be the D (6 bases). CDR1 is SEHNR and CDR2 is FQNEAQ in the germline V gene (reference sequence). The V and J ends lost 5 bases and 8 bases respectively, with 16 bases between them. The CDR3 extends over 14 amino acids. The CDR3 loop is CASSTTGSGEPQHF. For the CDR3, the DNA is TGTGCCAGCAGCACCACAGGGTCCGGGGAGCCCCAGCATTTT.